Shown below are 20 T cell receptor beta chains from a single sample sequenced in a study of shared clonotypes between healthy human individuals. The naive CD8 population came from CD45RO-negative cells selected for CCR7, without terminally differentiated effector memory CD45RA+ cells. Produced via immunoSEQ multiplex PCR; TCRdb's table is partial and in-frame only. The sample consists of over 2 million clones, just under 95% of them appearing once. The sequenced material came from naive CD8+ T cells sorted from blood. The receptors here all came from a young man in good health.

The chain has TRBV6-6 and TRBJ2-1; the D gene could be TRBD1 or TRBD2 (6 bases each). Germline CDR1 is MNHNY and CDR2 is SVGAGI (reference sequence). The CDR3 covers 14 residues. Trimming took off 2 bases at V and 9 bases at J, with 14 bases between the two ends. As DNA, the CDR3 is TGTGCCAGCAGTTACGGGGGGCCGGAGGGTGAGCAGTTCTTC. This codes for CASSYGGPEGEQFF.

The chain employs TRBV10-3 and TRBJ2-7; TRBD2 agrees at 14 bases. The ends lost 3 bases at V and 5 bases at J; junction bases unmatched: 9. Per the germline V gene, CDR1 is ENHRY and CDR2 is SYGVKD. This CDR3 is built from 17 residues. CDR3 amino acids: CAISDPGTSGSWNEQYF. CDR3 DNA sequence: TGTGCCATCAGTGACCCCGGGACTAGCGGGAGCTGGAACGAGCAGTACTTC.

The chain recombines TRBV2 with TRBJ2-7, with D maybe TRBD2 (6 bases). V was clipped by 6 bases and J by 7 bases, with 13 bases between them. The CDR3 loop spans 12 amino acids. Per the germline V gene, CDR1 is SNHLY and CDR2 is FYNNEI. The CDR3 DNA is TGTGCCAGCAGGCATGGAGGGTTGGAGCAGTACTTC. It codes for CASRHGGLEQYF.

This chain links TRBV28 with TRBJ1-6, with D unresolved. Germline assignment: CDR1 MDHEN and CDR2 SYDVKM. Trimming took off 2 bases at V and 1 base at J, with 15 bases between the two ends. CDR3 size: 18 residues. This chain's CDR3 is CASSLNRWADSYNSPLHF. The CDR3 DNA sequence: TGTGCCAGCAGTTTAAATCGGTGGGCGGATTCCTATAATTCACCCCTCCACTTT.

Here the CDR3 DNA reads TGTGCCAGCAGCCCCAATGGGCGGGAGGTCAATGAGCAGTTCTTC. Amino acids: CASSPNGREVNEQFF. V usage is TRBV7-6 and J usage is TRBJ2-1, with 8 positions matching TRBD2. The junction had 9 bases not matched to a gene; V was cut back by 5 bases and J by 6 bases. This CDR3 region has 15 residues. Germline assignment: CDR1 SGHVS and CDR2 FNYEAQ.

The chain joins TRBV14 to TRBJ2-1; D ambiguous. The CDR3 is 14 amino acids. V gave up 1 base and J gave up 0 bases, with 4 bases separating them. CDR1 is SGHDN, CDR2 FVKESK, per germline. CDR3 sequence: CASSQVSSYNEQFF. The CDR3 region has the DNA TGTGCCAGCAGCCAAGTTAGCTCCTACAATGAGCAGTTCTTC.

The gene calls are TRBV7-9 and TRBJ1-6; 8 positions match TRBD1. The CDR3 spans 17 residues. The trim removed 2 bases at V and 10 bases at J, leaving 13 bases unmatched. Germline V CDR1 and CDR2: SEHNR, FQNEAQ (reference sequence). The chain's CDR3 is CASSLPGGGMPDSPLHF. The CDR3 coding sequence is TGTGCCAGCAGCTTACCAGGGGGCGGTATGCCGGACTCACCCCTCCACTTT. Variable domain in full (rest from reference TRBV7-9 and TRBJ1-6): DTGVSQNPRHKITKRGQNVTFRCDPISEHNRLYWYRQTLGQGPEFLTYFQNEAQLEKSRLLSDRFSAERPKGSFSTLEIQRTEQGDSAMYLCASSLPGGGMPDSPLHFGNGTRLTVT.

This chain joins TRBV2 and TRBJ2-7; 10 bases fit TRBD1. The junction had 8 bases not matched to a gene; V was cut back by 7 bases and J by 5 bases. The CDR3 extends over 14 amino acids. Germline V gives CDR1 SNHLY, CDR2 FYNNEI. CDR3 nucleotides: TGTGCCAGCATTCCCGACAGGGGGCCCCACGAGCAGTACTTC. Translation gives CASIPDRGPHEQYF.

This rearrangement joins TRBV25-1 to TRBJ1-4; 9 nucleotides agree with TRBD1. The CDR3 totals 17 residues. V was clipped by 5 bases and J by 3 bases; unmatched bases: 10. Germline CDR1 reads MGHDK; CDR2 reads SYGVNS. The CDR3 bases are TGTGCCAGCAGTACCACCGGGACAGGGTCCGCTAATGAAAAACTGTTTTTT. As protein: CASSTTGTGSANEKLFF.

The rearrangement uses TRBV5-6 and TRBJ2-7; D unresolved. This CDR3 has 14 residues. V was pared by 0 bases and J by 6 bases, with 13 bases between. Germline CDR1 is SGHDT and CDR2 is YYEEEE. CDR3 amino acids: CASSLGGNPLEQYF. CDR3 DNA sequence: TGTGCCAGCAGCTTGGGAGGTAATCCCCTCGAGCAGTACTTC.

This chain connects TRBV4-1 to TRBJ2-7, with D uncertain. CDR3 size: 16 residues. Germline V gene data show CDR1 as MGHRA and CDR2 as YSYEKL. V was shortened by 0 bases and J by 0 bases, with 12 bases between the two germline ends. CDR3 amino acids: CASSQDLGESSYEQYF. DNA for the CDR3: TGCGCCAGCAGCCAAGATCTTGGGGAAAGCTCCTACGAGCAGTACTTC.

About this clone itself: The same CDR3 is also encoded by other DNA sequences in this sample. The rearrangement uses TRBV27 and TRBJ2-1, with D perhaps TRBD2 (6 bases). The CDR3 contains 13 residues. Germline CDR1 reads MNHEY; CDR2 reads SMNVEV (reference sequence). Here the CDR3 reads CASGESSYNEQFF. DNA of the CDR3: TGTGCGTCGGGGGAGAGCTCCTACAATGAGCAGTTCTTC.

The J gene is TRBJ1-2, the V gene TRBV6-1, with 9 nucleotides matching TRBD1. The CDR3 consists of 14 residues. The germline V gene has CDR1 MNHNS and CDR2 SASEGT. Trimming took 5 bases from V and 4 from J; bases not matched to a gene: 5. CDR3 region: CASSWTGVPYGYTF. CDR3 DNA: TGTGCCAGCAGTTGGACAGGGGTTCCCTATGGCTACACCTTC.

The rearrangement uses TRBV5-1 and TRBJ2-1, with 9 positions matching TRBD1. CDR1 SGHRS and CDR2 YFSETQ come from the germline V gene. V lost 2 bases and J lost 2; bases outside the gene matches: 2. The CDR3 spans 15 residues. CDR3 nucleotides: TGCGCCAGCAGCTTTGACAGGGGGGCCTACAATGAGCAGTTCTTC. It codes for CASSFDRGAYNEQFF.

The chain employs TRBV18 and TRBJ1-3, with D perhaps matching TRBD1 (5 bases). V was pared by 6 bases and J by 1 base, with 7 bases between. This CDR3 contains 13 residues. The germline V gene encodes CDR1 KGHSH and CDR2 LQKENI. CDR3: CASSGQSGNTIYF. The CDR3 bases are TGTGCCAGCTCGGGGCAGTCTGGAAACACCATATATTTT.

V usage is TRBV7-6 and J usage is TRBJ1-2; D not certain. Germline V gene data show CDR1 as SGHVS and CDR2 as FNYEAQ. With 0 bases removed from V and 6 bases from J, the gap between germline ends came to 8 bases. The CDR3 totals 13 residues. The CDR3 bases are TGTGCCAGCAGCTTAGCGCCGGGCGATGGCTACACCTTC. Translating it yields CASSLAPGDGYTF.

The rearrangement uses TRBV5-6 and TRBJ2-1, with TRBD2 matching over 13 bases. Germline V CDR1 and CDR2: SGHDT, YYEEEE. The V gene end was trimmed by 4 bases and the J gene end by 5 bases; junction bases not matched to a gene: 3. The CDR3 loop spans 15 amino acids. Written as DNA, the CDR3 is TGTGCCAGCAGCCCAGGACTAGCGGGGGACAATGAGCAGTTCTTC. As protein: CASSPGLAGDNEQFF.

J is TRBJ2-2 and V is TRBV10-1; 10 bases map to TRBD1. This CDR3 region has 19 residues. V shed 2 bases and J 5 bases; nucleotides not matched to a gene: 14. CDR1 is WNHNN and CDR2 is SYGVQD in the germline V gene (reference sequence). The CDR3 nucleotides read TGCGCCAGCAGTGAGCAAGGACAGGGGGTTAACTTCGGGACCGGGGAGCTGTTTTTT. Its translation is CASSEQGQGVNFGTGELFF.

The J gene is TRBJ2-5, the V gene TRBV4-1, with 7 bases that match TRBD2. There are 15 residues in the CDR3. CDR1 MGHRA and CDR2 YSYEKL come from the germline V gene. Trimming cost V 4 bases and J 2 bases; bases outside gene matches: 7. CDR3 amino acids: CASSPRLAPQETQYF. In DNA, the CDR3 is TGCGCCAGCAGCCCGCGACTAGCCCCACAAGAGACCCAGTACTTC.

The rearrangement links TRBV27 to TRBJ2-7; D may be TRBD2 (6 bases). The CDR3 covers 11 residues. Germline V gene sequence: CDR1 MNHEY, CDR2 SMNVEV (reference sequence). V dropped 7 bases and J dropped 10 bases, with 14 bases sitting between them. This chain's CDR3 is CASIGGDGQYF. CDR3 nucleotides: TGTGCCAGCATAGGAGGGGATGGACAGTACTTC.